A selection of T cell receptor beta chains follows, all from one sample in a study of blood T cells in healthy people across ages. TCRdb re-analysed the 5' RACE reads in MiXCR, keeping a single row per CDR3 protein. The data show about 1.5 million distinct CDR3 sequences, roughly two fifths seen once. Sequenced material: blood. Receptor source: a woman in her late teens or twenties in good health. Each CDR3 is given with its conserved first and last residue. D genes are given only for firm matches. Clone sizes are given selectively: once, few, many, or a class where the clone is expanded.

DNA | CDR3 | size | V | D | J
TGTGCCAGCAGTCCTAACCCCGGGCTCTCCTACAATGAGCGGTTCTTC | CASSPNPGLSYNERFF | once | TRBV27 | . | TRBJ2-1
TGCGCCAGCAGCCAATTACTAGCGGGGGCCTACGAGCAGTACTTC | CASSQLLAGAYEQYF | many | TRBV4-1 | TRBD2 | TRBJ2-7
TGCAGTGCTAGAGGGACTAACACAGATACGCAGTATTTT | CSARGTNTDTQYF | many | TRBV20-1 | . | TRBJ2-3
TGCGCCAGCAGCGTGGACGGACTCTTCTACGAGCAGTACTTC | CASSVDGLFYEQYF | once | TRBV5-1 | . | TRBJ2-7
TGTGCCAGCAGCTCAGGGATCCGACCCCAGCATTTT | CASSSGIRPQHF | . | TRBV7-9 | . | TRBJ1-5
TGTGCCAGCAGTTATTACAGGGGAGCTAACTATGGCTACACCTTC | CASSYYRGANYGYTF | . | TRBV6-2/TRBV6-3 | TRBD1 | TRBJ1-2
TGCGCCAGCAGCTTGGCTCTAGCCTTCACAGATACGCAGTATTTT | CASSLALAFTDTQYF | few | TRBV5-1 | . | TRBJ2-3
TGCGCCAGCAGCCAAATAAGGGTTACTGAAGCTTTCTTT | CASSQIRVTEAFF | . | TRBV4-3 | . | TRBJ1-1
TGTGCCTGGAGTCGACAGGGTGATCAGCCCCAGCATTTT | CAWSRQGDQPQHF | few | TRBV30 | TRBD1 | TRBJ1-5
TGTGCCAGCAGCTTAGCGGACGGAGGGGCTTCTAACTATGGCTACACCTTC | CASSLADGGASNYGYTF | many | TRBV7-2 | . | TRBJ1-2
TGTGCCAGCAGTTTCAGGGCCCCGTTTGGGACCCAGTACTTC | CASSFRAPFGTQYF | many | TRBV27 | . | TRBJ2-5
TGTGCCAGCAGCCCTTTGATGAGGGCCGGGTATGAGCAGTTCTTC | CASSPLMRAGYEQFF | few | TRBV6-2/TRBV6-3 | . | TRBJ2-1
TGCAGTGCTAGTACAGGGGCTAGCAATCAGCCCCAGCATTTT | CSASTGASNQPQHF | few | TRBV20-1 | TRBD1 | TRBJ1-5
TGTGCCAGCAGTTACTCGGAGAGCACAGATACGCAGTATTTT | CASSYSESTDTQYF | many | TRBV6-6 | . | TRBJ2-3
TGTGCCAGCAGAGTAGGGACAGGCAATCAGCCCCAGCATTTT | CASRVGTGNQPQHF | few | TRBV12-3/TRBV12-4 | TRBD1 | TRBJ1-5
TGTGCCAGCAGTTTAAAGGTCAGGGGGCTACATCAGCCCCAGCATTTT | CASSLKVRGLHQPQHF | once | TRBV12-3/TRBV12-4 | TRBD1 | TRBJ1-5
TGTGCCAGCAGGCCTAGCGGGAGTTATGAGACCCAGTACTTC | CASRPSGSYETQYF | . | TRBV7-9 | TRBD2 | TRBJ2-5
TGTGCCAGCAGTACCCTTGGGGGCTCCAAGACCTACGAGCAGTACTTC | CASSTLGGSKTYEQYF | . | TRBV28 | . | TRBJ2-7
TGTGCCAGCAGCGGGGGCCACATACTCTCCTACAATGAGCAGTACTTC | CASSGGHILSYNEQYF | few | TRBV7-9 | . | TRBJ2-7
TGCAGCGTCCCCGACAGGGCCAACTATGGCTACACCTTC | CSVPDRANYGYTF | . | TRBV29-1 | TRBD1 | TRBJ1-2
TGTGCCAGCAGCTCGGACAGGGGCCACACTGAAGCTTTCTTT | CASSSDRGHTEAFF | few | TRBV11-2 | TRBD1 | TRBJ1-1
TGTGCCAGCAACCTTAATAGGAACACTGAAGCTTTCTTT | CASNLNRNTEAFF | . | TRBV2 | . | TRBJ1-1
TGTGCCAGCCAAGGGACAGGGGGGGGGCAGCCCCAGCATTTT | CASQGTGGGQPQHF | . | TRBV12-3/TRBV12-4 | TRBD1 | TRBJ1-5
TGTGCCAGCAGTTTTATCGGGGGCGCGAGGGCTTTCTTT | CASSFIGGARAFF | . | TRBV12-3/TRBV12-4 | . | TRBJ1-1
TGCAGCGTTGACTCCGACGGATACCCCTACGAGCAGTACTTC | CSVDSDGYPYEQYF | . | TRBV29-1 | . | TRBJ2-7
TGTGCCAGCAGTAAGGGGGGAGGGCGCCCGAATGAGCAGTTCTTC | CASSKGGGRPNEQFF | . | TRBV6-1 | . | TRBJ2-1
TGTGCCAGCAGTGTGATTCGAGAGCCCAACGTCCTGACTTTC | CASSVIREPNVLTF | few | TRBV2 | . | TRBJ2-6
TGTGCCAGCAGGCCCCCGGGACAGTCATTCTATGACTACACCTTC | CASRPPGQSFYDYTF | . | TRBV25-1 | TRBD1 | TRBJ1-2
TGCGCCAGCAGCCAAGTCATGACAGAGAACTATGGCTACACCTTC | CASSQVMTENYGYTF | . | TRBV4-3 | . | TRBJ1-2
TGTGCCAGCAGTGGAGATTTGGCCGGATACAATGAGCAGTTCTTC | CASSGDLAGYNEQFF | . | TRBV6-1 | . | TRBJ2-1
TGTGCCAGCAGCGTCGGCTCGGTCAACCTGAACACTGAAGCTTTCTTT | CASSVGSVNLNTEAFF | once | TRBV12-3/TRBV12-4 | . | TRBJ1-1
TGTGCCAGCAGCTTAGGGGTCGGGGGCCCGAGACTGTTTTTT | CASSLGVGGPRLFF | . | TRBV7-2 | . | TRBJ1-4
TGTGCCAGCAGTTCTTTTCGTAAGGGCGGGAACACCGGGGAGCTGTTTTTT | CASSSFRKGGNTGELFF | . | TRBV28 | . | TRBJ2-2
TGTGCCAGCAGCCCCGGGACTAGCGGGAGCCCCTACGAGCAGTACTTC | CASSPGTSGSPYEQYF | . | TRBV9 | TRBD2 | TRBJ2-7
TGCAGTGCTAGTCAGGGGTACTACAAGGAGCAGTTTTTC | CSASQGYYKEQFF | . | TRBV20-1 | . | TRBJ2-1
TGTGCCAGCAGCTTAGCGCCAGGCAGAGGCTCCTACAATGAGCAGTTCTTC | CASSLAPGRGSYNEQFF | . | TRBV7-2 | . | TRBJ2-1
TGTGCCAGCAGCTCGAGCACCGGAATTACCCTCCACTTT | CASSSSTGITLHF | . | TRBV7-9 | . | TRBJ1-6